Presented here are 16 T cell receptor beta chains from one specimen sequenced in a study of T cell repertoires in aging, cancer and after chemotherapy. Amplification of TCR beta used genomic DNA extracted from peripheral blood. Multiplex touch-down PCR with TRB-A/B primers amplified rearranged V-D-J TRB sequences. TCRdb re-called the multiplex PCR reads through MiXCR, storing one row per CDR3 protein. The data contain more than 8,500 distinct CDR3 sequences, approximately 39% of them singletons. Sequenced material: blood. All receptors come from a human donor with a solid tumor.

This clonotype ranks as medium-sized. The gene calls are TRBV11-3 and TRBJ2-5; no clear D gene. Trimming pared 1 base from V and 1 base from J, leaving 10 bases between. The CDR3 spans 15 residues. Germline lookup yields CDR1 SGHNT and CDR2 YENEEA. CDR3 DNA sequence: TGTGCCAGCAGCTTAGGAGGATCGGCCCAAGAGACCCAGTACTTC. Its protein product is CASSLGGSAQETQYF.

The rearrangement links TRBV19 to TRBJ2-3, with D possibly matching TRBD1 (7 bases). V shed 11 bases and J shed 4 bases, with 16 bases lying between them. The CDR3 has 13 amino acids. Germline-derived CDR1 and CDR2 are LNHDA and SQIVND (reference sequence). CDR3 sequence reads: CASRQGGSDTQYF. The CDR3 DNA follows: TGTGCCTCTAGGCAGGGGGGTTCAGATACGCAGTATTTT.

The chain links TRBV5-6 to TRBJ1-2, with no clear D. Germline-derived CDR1 and CDR2 are SGHDT and YYEEEE. Between the trimmed V and J ends, which lost 3 bases and 7 bases, there was a span of 10 bases. The CDR3 is made up of 12 amino acids. The CDR3 nucleotides read TGTGCCAGCAGCTCGACCGAGGGTGGCTACACCTTC. This sequence encodes CASSSTEGGYTF.

The chain uses TRBV6-6 and TRBJ2-7, with TRBD1 as a possible D gene (6 bases). The germline gives CDR1 MNHNY, CDR2 SVGAGI (reference sequence). The CDR3 has 15 residues. V lost 2 bases to trimming and J lost 4 bases, with 15 bases between them. CDR3 sequence (DNA): TGTGCCAGCAGTTACCACCAGGGGATATCGTACGAGCAGTACTTC. Protein product: CASSYHQGISYEQYF.

This clonotype has just a few counts. This sequence joins TRBV19 and TRBJ1-1, with 9 bases aligning to TRBD1. V dropped 0 bases and J dropped 4; count of bases not matched to a gene: 12. The CDR3 has 18 amino acids. CDR1 and CDR2 (germline): LNHDA, SQIVND (reference sequence). DNA for the CDR3: TGTGCCAGTAGTATAGATCTATCGGGGACAGGGAGGAGCACTGAAGCTTTCTTT. Its translation: CASSIDLSGTGRSTEAFF.

The V and J genes are TRBV6-2 or TRBV6-3 and TRBJ2-4; 7 bases are shared with TRBD2. Germline CDR1 and CDR2: MNHEY and SVGEGT. V trimming: 6 bases; J trimming: 8 bases; junction bases outside the gene matches: 4. CDR3 length: 12 residues. Written as DNA, the CDR3 is TGTGCCAGCAGGACTGGGGGGGACATTCAGTACTTC. Translated, it gives CASRTGGDIQYF.

This clonotype has more than one count but fewer than ten. The rearrangement uses TRBV11-3 and TRBJ1-1; 7 nucleotides agree with TRBD1. Germline assignment: CDR1 SGHNT and CDR2 YENEEA. J was trimmed by 4 bases and V by 0 bases; bases with no gene match: 8. The CDR3 extends over 16 amino acids. The CDR3 DNA sequence: TGTGCCAGCAGCTTAGATGGCAGGGGGGGGGTCACTGAAGCTTTCTTT. Amino acid sequence: CASSLDGRGGVTEAFF.

This clonotype is a singleton in its sample. The chain recombines TRBV24-1 with TRBJ1-2; D perhaps matches TRBD1 (6 bases). CDR1 is KGHDR, CDR2 SFDVKD, per germline. The CDR3 runs 14 residues. Between the trimmed V and J ends, which lost 3 bases and 4 bases, there was a span of 11 bases. Here the CDR3 reads CATSDPGQLYGYTF. The CDR3 DNA follows: TGTGCCACCAGTGATCCCGGACAGCTCTATGGCTACACCTTC.

In this sample, this clonotype turned up a few times. J is TRBJ1-4 and V is TRBV12-3 or TRBV12-4; no clear D gene. The CDR3 has 13 residues. V lost 6 bases, J lost 8 bases, and 13 bases lay in between. The CDR3 bases are TGTGCCAGCAGCACCGACCAATCCGAAAAACTGTTTTTT. Its translation is CASSTDQSEKLFF.

The J gene is TRBJ1-4, the V gene TRBV19; 11 bases align to TRBD1. Germline V lookup: CDR1 LNHDA, CDR2 SQIVND (reference sequence). The CDR3 has 13 amino acids. V dropped 11 bases and J dropped 6; count of bases not matched to a gene: 5. CDR3 residues: CASRDRGYEKLFF. The DNA of the CDR3 is TGTGCCTCCAGGGACAGGGGGTATGAAAAACTGTTTTTT.

Judged by abundance, this clonotype is medium-sized. The chain couples TRBV29-1 to TRBJ2-7; D uncertain. V lost 4 bases to trimming and J lost 3 bases, with 16 bases between them. Germline V gives CDR1 SQVTM, CDR2 ANQGSEA. The CDR3 length is 14 residues. The CDR3 bases are TGCAGCGTTGTCCTACAGTCATCCTTCTACGAGCAGTACTTC. As protein: CSVVLQSSFYEQYF.

Points on this clonotype: This may be a read error, as it is one base from a much larger clone. The chain has TRBV24-1 and TRBJ2-2, with a weak D call TRBD1 (5 bases). Trimming removed 9 bases at V and 4 bases at J, with 20 bases between. CDR3 length: 16 residues. The germline V gene encodes CDR1 KGHDR and CDR2 SFDVKD. In DNA form, the CDR3 reads TGTGCCACCCTCCTCGTTCAAGGGCAGGGCACCGGGGAGCTGTTTTTT. Its protein product is CATLLVQGQGTGELFF.

CDR3 coding DNA: TGTGCCAGCTCACCGGACAGGGGAGGAAACGAGCAGTACTTC. Translation gives CASSPDRGGNEQYF. The V call is TRBV18, the J call TRBJ2-7, with 9 bases aligning to TRBD1. V trimming: 3 bases; J trimming: 5 bases; junction bases outside the gene matches: 5. CDR1 KGHSH and CDR2 LQKENI come from the germline V gene. The length of the CDR3 is 14 residues.

This chain connects TRBV5-1 to TRBJ2-2; D ambiguous. The CDR3 covers 11 residues. V lost 4 bases and J 6 bases, leaving 4 bases between the germline ends. Germline V gene sequence: CDR1 SGHRS, CDR2 YFSETQ. The CDR3 loop reads CASSLPGELFF. The CDR3 nucleotides are TGCGCCAGCAGCCTTCCCGGGGAGCTGTTTTTT.

This clonotype is medium-sized in the sample. The chain joins TRBV29-1 to TRBJ1-1; D is unclear. Trimming stripped 4 bases from V and 5 bases from J, with 5 bases between. Germline lookup yields CDR1 SQVTM and CDR2 ANQGSEA. The CDR3 is 10 residues long. In nucleotides, the CDR3 is TGCAGCGTTGGGTGGACTGAAGCTTTCTTT. Protein sequence: CSVGWTEAFF.

The chain is built from TRBV11-3 and TRBJ2-7; TRBD1 matches 9 bases. Germline-derived CDR1 and CDR2 are SGHNT and YENEEA. The CDR3 loop spans 13 amino acids. The trim removed 5 bases at V and 6 bases at J, leaving 5 bases unmatched. The CDR3 region has the DNA TGTGCCAGCAGCCCGGACAGGGGAGGCGAGCAGTACTTC. Translation gives CASSPDRGGEQYF.